This entry features one T cell receptor beta chain sequence. It lacks a known antigen. No base quality values were provided; no much bigger clone lies one nucleotide off. This specimen comes from a study of early T cells in non-severe SARS-CoV-2 infection (dated by TCRdb to about 2021). Regarding the research as a whole: Because TCR sequencing was done on bulk RNA from unsorted whole blood, the alpha and beta chains could not be paired.

The full study reports these points: VDJdb matching was skewed toward anti-spike CD8 responses, so virus-specific expansions were likely underestimated and private and CD4 specificities were missed.

According to the germline V gene (reference sequence), CDR1 reads SGHAT and CDR2 reads FQDESV. Reading from cysteine to phenylalanine, the CDR3 counts 14 amino acids. Only the CDR3 part of the read is kept: 42 bases, read in frame from the first base. V is shortened by 4 bases, J by 3 bases, and the region joining them spans 10 bases. Set within a cohort of healthcare workers in London, UK, this nested case-control study involved weekly PCR testing of nasopharyngeal swabs along with blood sampling. Healthcare workers were recruited between 23 and 31 March 2020, during the week of the UK lockdown, and were followed weekly for up to about 16 weeks. The protocol used for the library was 5' RACE. TCRdb lists the instrument as NextSeq 500. Unique molecular identifiers were attached to individual cDNA molecules in the TCR library protocol so that sequencing error and PCR bias could be corrected. TCR alpha and beta chains were both sequenced, and the abundances of alpha and beta sequences in each sample were closely correlated with each other. Per the original workflow: Decombinator V4 was used to annotate TCR sequences for V gene, J gene and CDR3. Expanded TCRs were defined as changing significantly between any two time points under a Poisson model with p below 0.0001. TCR abundances were normalised to the total number of TCRs sequenced in each sample and reported as counts per million. TRAV1-2 paired with TRAJ12, TRAJ20 or TRAJ33 defined MAIT TCRs, while TRAV10 paired with TRAJ18 defined iNKT TCRs. VDJdb, accessed on 1 November 2021, was searched for TCRs annotated for CMV, EBV and SARS-CoV-2, and TCRs annotated for more than one antigen were excluded. The public reads were run again by TCRdb, first through fastp at Q25 and then through MiXCR, and only productive beta chains were kept. Merged by CDR3 protein, the rows form single entries marked with the most common genes and DNA. The V and J calls reflect TCRdb's pipeline rather than the authors' work. Present in this sample are 71,000 or so distinct CDR3 sequences, roughly an eighth of which were seen just once. The biggest ten clones account for over 11% of the sample.

The clonotype was recovered from an adult who was a healthcare worker with PCR-confirmed SARS-CoV-2 infection or an uninfected control (not recorded which). What was sequenced was whole blood. The rearranged segments are TRBV11-1 and TRBJ2-1; the D segment cannot be called with confidence. The CDR3 has the sequence CASSSPPGYNEQFF. The nucleotide sequence reads as follows: TGTGCCAGCAGCTCCCCGCCGGGCTACAATGAGCAGTTCTTC.